Presented here are 25 T cell receptor beta chains from one specimen sequenced in a study of response to subunit inactivated influenza vaccine. Each CDR3 protein gets one entry after TCRdb re-called the RT-PCR reads with MiXCR. The sample has some 300,000 distinct CDR3 sequences, about 20% seen once; the top ten hold 10%. The sequences come from PBMCs from blood, collected less than 22 months after vaccination. These receptors originate from a man between 50 and 70 years old who received an inactivated influenza vaccine.

This rearrangement joins TRBV5-1 to TRBJ1-2; tentatively, D is TRBD1 (5 bases). The CDR3 is 15 amino acids. Trimming shortened V by 4 bases and J by 1 base, and 14 bases separated the two germline ends. Germline V gives CDR1 SGHRS, CDR2 YFSETQ. The CDR3 spells CASSLRGDFNYGYTF. The CDR3 region has the DNA TGCGCCAGCAGCCTGCGGGGGGACTTTAACTATGGCTACACCTTC.

Only a few counts were recorded for this clonotype. This rearrangement joins TRBV7-9 to TRBJ1-1; 7 bases fit TRBD1. Losses at the gene ends were 6 bases for V and 4 bases for J; bases not matched to a gene: 17. The CDR3 runs to 17 residues. Germline-derived CDR1 and CDR2 are SEHNR and FQNEAQ (reference sequence). Written as DNA, the CDR3 is TGTGCCAGCAGACCTGCGGGGGGACAGACGATCGGCACTGAAGCTTTCTTT. As protein: CASRPAGGQTIGTEAFF.

This clonotype came up a few times. The J gene is TRBJ1-5, the V gene TRBV5-1, with TRBD1 identical over 8 bases. This CDR3 region has 16 residues. J gave up 4 bases and V 0 bases, and 6 bases lay outside the gene matches. Germline CDR1 is SGHRS and CDR2 is YFSETQ. The CDR3 nucleotides read TGCGCCAGCAGCTTGGCCCCAGGGGGCAGGAATCAGCCCCAGCATTTT. It translates to CASSLAPGGRNQPQHF.

This clonotype was counted only a few times. The genes are TRBV7-9 and TRBJ1-1; no definite D call. Trimming shortened V by 1 base and J by 2 bases, and 11 bases separated the two germline ends. CDR1 and CDR2 (germline): SEHNR, FQNEAQ (reference sequence). The CDR3 is 15 amino acids. The CDR3 region is CASSLVRTDNTEAFF. In nucleotides, the CDR3 is TGTGCCAGCAGCTTAGTTCGGACGGATAACACTGAAGCTTTCTTT.

This clonotype was observed many times. The rearrangement uses TRBV3-1 and TRBJ1-1; D unclear. The CDR3 sequence is 14 residues long. Germline-derived CDR1 and CDR2 are LGHDT and YNNKEL (reference sequence). Deletions cut 1 base from V and 3 bases from J, with 9 bases between. The CDR3 region is CASSQGVKYTEAFF. The CDR3 nucleotides read TGTGCCAGCAGCCAAGGGGTAAAGTACACTGAAGCTTTCTTT.

Only a few counts were recorded for this clonotype. This CDR3 is CASNLMAGSAFF. The CDR3 DNA is TGTGCCAGCAACCTTATGGCAGGCTCGGCTTTCTTT. This chain connects TRBV6-1 to TRBJ1-1; D unclear. Trimming removed 7 bases at V and 11 bases at J, with 17 bases between. Looked up from germline, CDR1 is MNHNS and CDR2 is SASEGT. The CDR3 spans 12 residues.

This clonotype was found a few times. The V gene is TRBV7-2, the J gene TRBJ2-1; a possible D gene is TRBD2 (6 bases). CDR1 and CDR2 from the germline V gene are SGHTA and FQGNSA. The CDR3 extends over 12 amino acids. Trimming cost V 6 bases and J 10 bases, with 13 bases left between them. As DNA, the CDR3 is TGTGCCAGCAGGCTTCTGCTAGCGGAGCAGTTCTTC. As protein: CASRLLLAEQFF.

The chain has TRBV29-1 and TRBJ2-7, with 7 bases matching TRBD1. CDR1 SQVTM and CDR2 ANQGSEA come from the germline V gene. V dropped 3 bases and J dropped 0; count of bases not matched to a gene: 8. This CDR3 has 15 amino acids. In DNA form, the CDR3 reads TGCAGCGTTGATCCAGGGGGTGAAAACTCCTACGAGCAGTACTTC. Protein sequence: CSVDPGGENSYEQYF.

This clonotype was found many times. The chain couples TRBV29-1 to TRBJ2-1; weak D call: TRBD1 (5 bases). This CDR3 has 13 amino acids. The germline V gene has CDR1 SQVTM and CDR2 ANQGSEA. V lost 7 bases to trimming and J lost 6 bases, with 16 bases between them. The CDR3 DNA reads TGCAGCGCCGACGAATTTAGGGGCAATGAGCAGTTCTTC. Its translation: CSADEFRGNEQFF.

The genes are TRBV12-3 or TRBV12-4 and TRBJ2-5; a weak D match, TRBD1 (5 bases). Trimming removed 5 bases from V and 2 bases from J, with 12 bases in between. The CDR3 sequence is 14 residues long. The DNA for the CDR3 is TGTGCCAGCAGTAAAGGGGTCCTACAAGAGACCCAGTACTTC. Translation gives CASSKGVLQETQYF.

Notes on this clonotype: With a much larger clone just one base away, this may be a read error. The chain has TRBV12-3 or TRBV12-4 and TRBJ1-1; D is ambiguous. Trimming left V 1 base short and J 0 bases short, with 9 bases between. This CDR3 has 15 residues. CDR3 in DNA: TGTGCCAGCAGTTTAGTCTTTACTATGAACACTGAAGCTTTCTTT. It encodes CASSLVFTMNTEAFF.

This clonotype was counted a few times. The V call is TRBV5-1, the J call TRBJ2-2, with D perhaps TRBD1 or TRBD2 (5 bases each). V shed 4 bases and J shed 4 bases, with 14 bases lying between them. The CDR3 is made up of 15 amino acids. Germline lookup yields CDR1 SGHRS and CDR2 YFSETQ. CDR3: CASSPRGRGTGELFF. CDR3 bases: TGCGCCAGCAGCCCGAGGGGTCGGGGCACCGGGGAGCTGTTTTTT. Full variable domain (outside the CDR3, taken from reference TRBV5-1 and TRBJ2-2): KAGVTQTPRYLIKTRGQQVTLSCSPISGHRSVSWYQQTPGQGLQFLFEYFSETQRNKGNFPGRFSGRQFSNSRSEMNVSTLELGDSALYLCASSPRGRGTGELFFGEGSRLTVL.

This chain connects TRBV7-9 to TRBJ2-1; D gene uncertain. CDR3 length: 12 amino acids. From germline, CDR1 is SEHNR and CDR2 FQNEAQ (reference sequence). Trimming pared 4 bases from V and 8 bases from J, leaving 9 bases between. DNA of the CDR3: TGTGCCAGCAGCTCTTCCCCCTATGAGCAGTTCTTC. Translated, it gives CASSSSPYEQFF. The full variable domain, rest sourced from reference TRBV7-9 and TRBJ2-1, is DTGVSQNPRHKITKRGQNVTFRCDPISEHNRLYWYRQTLGQGPEFLTYFQNEAQLEKSRLLSDRFSAERPKGSFSTLEIQRTEQGDSAMYLCASSSSPYEQFFGPGTRLTVL.

V is TRBV4-1 and J is TRBJ2-3; no definite D call. The ends were cut back, 0 bases at V and 6 bases at J, with 13 bases in the middle. Germline values: CDR1 MGHRA, CDR2 YSYEKL. This CDR3 comprises 15 residues. The CDR3 region is CASSQEGSRVDTQYF. The CDR3 DNA reads as TGCGCCAGCAGCCAAGAGGGGTCTCGAGTGGATACGCAGTATTTT.

This clonotype was seen a handful of times. V usage is TRBV11-2 and J usage is TRBJ2-5, with 10 bases lining up with TRBD1. Germline lookup yields CDR1 SGHAT and CDR2 FQNNGV. V was pared by 5 bases and J by 5 bases, with 11 bases of the junction left unmatched. The CDR3 has 16 amino acids. The CDR3 region is CASSDGQGVIRETQYF. The CDR3 nucleotides read TGTGCCAGCAGCGACGGACAGGGGGTAATCCGGGAGACCCAGTACTTC.

The table lists this clonotype with a few counts. The J gene is TRBJ2-1, the V gene TRBV29-1; 10 bases agree with TRBD2. The CDR3 length is 13 residues. Germline V gene sequence: CDR1 SQVTM, CDR2 ANQGSEA. J lost 9 bases, V lost 4 bases, and 6 bases had no gene match. The CDR3 loop is CSVASRTSGEQFF. As DNA, the CDR3 is TGCAGCGTTGCTAGTCGGACTAGCGGTGAGCAGTTCTTC.

This clonotype appeared a few times. The chain employs TRBV7-2 and TRBJ2-3; 8 nucleotides align to TRBD2. The ends lost 6 bases at V and 1 base at J; junction bases unmatched: 3. The CDR3 runs 14 residues. From germline, CDR1 is SGHTA and CDR2 FQGNSA. CDR3 sequence (DNA): TGTGCCAGCAGACTGACTAGCGGCACAGATACGCAGTATTTT. Its translation: CASRLTSGTDTQYF.

The V call is TRBV4-2, the J call TRBJ2-2; 8 bases fit TRBD1. Germline-derived CDR1 and CDR2 are LGHNA and YNFKEQ. V shed 1 base and J 4 bases; nucleotides not matched to a gene: 5. This CDR3 has 16 amino acids. CDR3 in amino acids: CASSQGGQGRTGELFF. In nucleotides, the CDR3 is TGTGCCAGCAGCCAAGGAGGACAGGGCCGCACCGGGGAGCTGTTTTTT.

This clonotype has only a few counts. The chain employs TRBV7-2 and TRBJ1-1, with D uncertain. The germline V and J ends were trimmed by 5 bases and 6 bases, with 22 bases remaining between them. This CDR3 contains 16 residues. Germline V CDR1 and CDR2: SGHTA, FQGNSA. CDR3 bases: TGTGCCAGCAGCCCGGGTGAGGGTTTACCAGTCGCTGAAGCTTTCTTT. Protein: CASSPGEGLPVAEAFF.

This chain links TRBV5-1 with TRBJ2-1; D possibly corresponds to TRBD1 (5 bases). The CDR3 is 13 residues long. Trimming shortened V by 2 bases and J by 6 bases, and 9 bases separated the two germline ends. Germline-derived CDR1 and CDR2 are SGHRS and YFSETQ. In DNA, the CDR3 is TGCGCCAGCAGCTTCGGCAGGGCCAATGAGCAGTTCTTC. Its translation is CASSFGRANEQFF.

This clonotype was counted a few times. The chain combines TRBV7-6 with TRBJ1-2; D is perhaps TRBD1 (6 bases). The CDR3 is made up of 14 amino acids. Germline CDR1 SGHVS, CDR2 FNYEAQ. V gave up 5 bases and J gave up 3 bases, with 13 bases separating them. The CDR3 sequence: CASSDGQSYYGYTF. In nucleotides, the CDR3 is TGTGCCAGCAGCGATGGACAGTCGTACTATGGCTACACCTTC.

V usage is TRBV3-1 and J usage is TRBJ2-7, with TRBD1 matching over 9 bases. The CDR3 is made up of 15 amino acids. Germline CDR1 is LGHDT and CDR2 is YNNKEL (reference sequence). V shed 5 bases, J shed 1 base, and the junction held 6 bases outside the gene matches. The chain's CDR3 is CASSAGTGPSYEQYF. In DNA form, the CDR3 reads TGTGCCAGCAGCGCTGGGACAGGGCCTTCCTACGAGCAGTACTTC.

This clonotype was counted once. The chain carries TRBV29-1 and TRBJ2-2; TRBD2 is a possible D gene (5 bases). The length of the CDR3 is 14 residues. CDR1 and CDR2 from the germline V gene are SQVTM and ANQGSEA. Trimming shortened V by 7 bases and J by 1 base, and 13 bases separated the two germline ends. The CDR3 DNA reads TGCAGCGCTGGGAGCAGCCGGAACACCGGGGAGCTGTTTTTT. This translates into CSAGSSRNTGELFF.

The chain couples TRBV20-1 to TRBJ1-2; 8 bases line up with TRBD1. This CDR3 spans 15 amino acids. The ends lost 6 bases at V and 6 bases at J; junction bases unmatched: 15. Germline CDR1 reads DFQATT; CDR2 reads SNEGSKA (reference sequence). The CDR3 region has the DNA TGCAGTGCCCCTTTCCGGGGACAGGAGAGGAATGGCTACACCTTC. Amino acid sequence: CSAPFRGQERNGYTF.

This clonotype was counted a few times. This chain connects TRBV12-3 or TRBV12-4 to TRBJ2-3, with 13 bases that match TRBD2. CDR3 length: 18 residues. V lost 3 bases to trimming and J lost 1 base; unmatched junction nucleotides: 7. CDR3 nucleotide sequence: TGTGCCAGCAGTTTTCGAGGACTAGCGGGAGCCGGCACAGATACGCAGTATTTT. This codes for CASSFRGLAGAGTDTQYF.